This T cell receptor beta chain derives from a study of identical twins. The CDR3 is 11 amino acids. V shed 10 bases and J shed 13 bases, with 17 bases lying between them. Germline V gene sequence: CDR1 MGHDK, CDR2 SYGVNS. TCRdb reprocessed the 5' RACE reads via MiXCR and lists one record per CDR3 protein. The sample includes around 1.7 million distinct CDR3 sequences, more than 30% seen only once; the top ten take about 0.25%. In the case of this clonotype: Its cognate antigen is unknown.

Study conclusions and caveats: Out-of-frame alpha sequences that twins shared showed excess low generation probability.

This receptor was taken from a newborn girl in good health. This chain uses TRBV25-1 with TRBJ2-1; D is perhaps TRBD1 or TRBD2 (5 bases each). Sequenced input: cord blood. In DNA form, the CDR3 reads TGTGCCATGGGACCGGCGGAGACCCAGTTCTTC. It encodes CAMGPAETQFF.